Detailed here is one T cell receptor beta chain. This sample is drawn from a study of blood T cell repertoires in COVID-19. About the study: Acute-phase and convalescent COVID-19 samples originated in the United States, Italy and Spain. T cells, B-cell-depleted T cells, or PBMCs supplied cDNA or gDNA.

Authors' methods: Nucleated cell counts were estimated from reference gene primer amplification. The protocol was immunoSEQ multiplex PCR, while the TCRdb copy is restricted to in-frame clones and leaves out a portion. V and J calls and clone size are as listed in that table; D and trimming were resolved from the DNA. This sample carries roughly 250,000 clones, around four fifths of them seen once, and the ten largest clones take around 2%. Unmatched junction bases numbered 7, after V lost 3 bases and J lost 8 bases. Germline-derived CDR1 and CDR2 are MNHEY and SVGEGT. The CDR3 runs 14 residues. The V call is TRBV6-2 or TRBV6-3, the J call TRBJ2-1; 7 positions agree with TRBD2. The clonotype was recovered from an elderly woman with acute or convalescent COVID-19. Sample: peripheral blood. The CDR3 spells CASSYPAGRDEQFF. The CDR3 nucleotides read TGTGCCAGCAGTTATCCGGCAGGGAGGGATGAGCAGTTCTTC.